This T cell receptor beta chain is drawn from a study of T cells in Graves' hyperthyroidism and ophthalmopathy (dated by TCRdb to between 2018 and 2021). A note on the overall study: Peripheral blood was collected at initial diagnosis, before any treatment. Prospective prediction of ophthalmopathy was tested in an independent validation cohort consisting of some 18 hyperthyroidism patients and some 15 patients who later progressed to ophthalmopathy. The roughly 91 discovery patients were randomly divided into training and test sets at a 7:3 ratio. Thyroid tissue and blood T-cell repertoires from roughly 6 Graves' hyperthyroidism patients were also compared in the study. The paper describes TCR Vbeta CDR3 sequencing of around 140 peripheral blood samples, made up of about 41 ophthalmopathy patients, roughly 72 hyperthyroidism patients and some 17 progressor patients. To identify TCR V-J signatures that set the groups apart, the researchers used a discovery cohort of 95 to 100 patients, made up of 43 with Graves' ophthalmopathy and 57 with stable Graves' hyperthyroidism. Following sampling, methimazole starting at 30 mg daily was given to hyperthyroidism patients, and high-dose intravenous methylprednisolone was given to ophthalmopathy patients. What the authors observed across the whole study: During validation, the model predicted progression to ophthalmopathy a median of around 7 months ahead of onset, with approximately 71% sensitivity and about 72% specificity. Most expanded thyroid clonotypes (frequency above 0.001) were also detected in blood, a finding suggesting that blood repertoires may reflect thyroid immune responses. A 13 V-J signature model separated ophthalmopathy from stable hyperthyroidism, with around 90% sensitivity and roughly 82% specificity in cross-validation and 80%/75% in testing. Sample size was not statistically predetermined, and blinding of investigators to group allocation was not performed.

For this chain, trimming is 1 base at the V end and 2 bases at the J end, and the number of junction bases without a gene match is 10. The germline V gene (reference sequence) sets CDR1 to GTSNPN and CDR2 to SVGIG. The CDR3 sequence holds 18 residues, the cysteine and phenylalanine included. CDR3 DNA is the only sequence kept; it has 54 bases, read in frame from the first base. This clonotype showed up just a few times. Its recognized antigen is unknown. No base quality values were provided; no much bigger clone lies one nucleotide off. In the ophthalmopathy patients, disease was moderately to severely active, with a Clinical Activity Score of 3 or more, a NOSPECS grade of 4 or more, and a duration of less than 3 months. Patients with uncontrolled infections, other autoimmune diseases, pregnancy or lactation were excluded. Diagnoses relied on clinical symptoms, serum thyroxine and TRAb, thyroid ultrasound and orbital computed tomography. PBMCs were isolated from 10 ml of fresh peripheral blood by Ficoll-Paque density gradient centrifugation. Total RNA was extracted using Trizol reagent, and RNA quality was assessed on an Agilent 2100 Bioanalyzer.

TCR beta CDR3 regions were amplified from RNA transcripts. A first-round RT-PCR of the TCR CDR3 used the HTBI primer set with the Qiagen OneStep RT-PCR kit. Libraries were constructed in a second round of multiplex PCR, after which size selection and purification were performed. Paired-end sequencing of the libraries was performed with 100 bp reads on an Illumina HiSeq2000. On the authors' methods: SOAPnuke was used to process the raw data, with reads discarded if the reads contained adapters or uncalled bases, had a mean Phred below 15, or lacked an exact constant-primer or identifier match. COPE v1.2.5 was used to merge the high-quality paired reads, and each unique nucleotide sequence was defined as a clonotype. MiTCR v1.1 was used to align clonotypes to the IMGT TRBV, TRBD and TRBJ reference segments. Only V-J combinations with frequency above 0.0001, covering 98% to 99.2% of repertoires, were analysed. The TCS score was defined as F50 (clonal expansion) divided by E x V (chaos), with BLOSUM62-based TCRdist calculated between CDR3 peptides within each V-J. Welch's t-statistics and random forest reduced 500 to 550 V-J features to fewer than 15, which were used in a naive Bayes classifier (R e1071). In TCRdb, the public reads were trimmed at Q25 with fastp and aligned with MiXCR, with productive beta chains retained. CDR3 protein sequences are deduplicated, and each keeps its most common genes and DNA. TCRdb, not the authors, supplied the V and J calls. The sample has around 600,000 distinct CDR3 sequences on record, 16% of them singletons. The top ten clones comprise around 3.5% of the sample.

The sample comprised blood. The TCR was taken from a woman aged 40 to 50 with Graves' ophthalmopathy. The rearrangement combines TRBV30 with TRBJ2-3; 12 nucleotides in the junction match TRBD2. CDR3 sequence: CAWSAKQLAGGYTDTQYF. The nucleotide sequence is given as TGTGCCTGGAGTGCGAAGCAACTAGCGGGAGGATACACAGATACGCAGTATTTT.